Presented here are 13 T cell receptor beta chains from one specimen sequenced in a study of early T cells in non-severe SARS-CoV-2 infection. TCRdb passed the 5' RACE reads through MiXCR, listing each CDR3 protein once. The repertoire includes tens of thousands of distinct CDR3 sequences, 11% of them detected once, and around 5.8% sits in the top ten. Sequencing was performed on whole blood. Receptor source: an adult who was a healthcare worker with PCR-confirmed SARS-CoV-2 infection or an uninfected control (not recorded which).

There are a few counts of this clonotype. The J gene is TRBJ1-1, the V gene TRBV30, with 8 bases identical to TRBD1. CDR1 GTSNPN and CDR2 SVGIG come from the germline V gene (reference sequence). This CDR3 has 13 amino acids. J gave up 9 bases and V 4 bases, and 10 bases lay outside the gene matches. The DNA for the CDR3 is TGTGCCTGGAATTTTGGAGGGACAGGCCAAGCTTTCTTT. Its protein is CAWNFGGTGQAFF.

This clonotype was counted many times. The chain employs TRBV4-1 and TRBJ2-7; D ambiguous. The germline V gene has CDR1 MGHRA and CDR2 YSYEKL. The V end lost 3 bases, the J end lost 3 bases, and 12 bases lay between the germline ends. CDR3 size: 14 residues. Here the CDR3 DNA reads TGCGCCAGCAGCCATGCGAAGGCCGGCTACGAGCAGTACTTC. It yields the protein CASSHAKAGYEQYF.

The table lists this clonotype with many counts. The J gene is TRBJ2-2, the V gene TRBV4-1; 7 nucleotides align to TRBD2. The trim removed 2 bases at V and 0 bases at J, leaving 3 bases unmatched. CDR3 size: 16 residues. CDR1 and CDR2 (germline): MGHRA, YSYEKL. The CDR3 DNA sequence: TGCGCCAGCAGCCAATTTGCGGGGGCGAACACCGGGGAGCTGTTTTTT. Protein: CASSQFAGANTGELFF.

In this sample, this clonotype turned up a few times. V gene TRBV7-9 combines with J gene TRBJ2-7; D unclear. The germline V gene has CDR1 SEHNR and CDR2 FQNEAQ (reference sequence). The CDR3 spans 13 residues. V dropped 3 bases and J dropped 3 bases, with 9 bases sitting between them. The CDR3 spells CASSLDGYYEQYF. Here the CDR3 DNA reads TGTGCCAGCAGCTTGGACGGATACTACGAGCAGTACTTC.

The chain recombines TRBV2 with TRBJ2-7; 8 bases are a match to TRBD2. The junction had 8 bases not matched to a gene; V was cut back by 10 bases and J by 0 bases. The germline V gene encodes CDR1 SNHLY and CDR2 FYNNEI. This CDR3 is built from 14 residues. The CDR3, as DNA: TGTGCCACCACCGGGACTAGGCCCTCCTACGAGCAGTACTTC. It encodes CATTGTRPSYEQYF. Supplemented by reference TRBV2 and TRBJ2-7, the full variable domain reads EPEVTQTPSHQVTQMGQEVILRCVPISNHLYFYWYRQILGQKVEFLVSFYNNEISEKSEIFDDQFSVERPDGSNFTLKIRSTKLEDSAMYFCATTGTRPSYEQYFGPGTRLTVT.

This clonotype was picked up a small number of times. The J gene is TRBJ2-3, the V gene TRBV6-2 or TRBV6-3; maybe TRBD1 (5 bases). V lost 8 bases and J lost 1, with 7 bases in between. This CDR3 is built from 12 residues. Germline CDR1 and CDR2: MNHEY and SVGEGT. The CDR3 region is CASEGGTDTQYF. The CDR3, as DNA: TGTGCCAGCGAAGGGGGCACAGATACGCAGTATTTT.

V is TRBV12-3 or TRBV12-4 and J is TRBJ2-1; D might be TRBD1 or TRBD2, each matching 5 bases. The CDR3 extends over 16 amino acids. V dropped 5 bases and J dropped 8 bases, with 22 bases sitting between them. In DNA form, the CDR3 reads TGTGCCAGCAGTCCGGGGACCGTAGGTTTGGGCGATGAGCAGTTCTTC. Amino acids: CASSPGTVGLGDEQFF.

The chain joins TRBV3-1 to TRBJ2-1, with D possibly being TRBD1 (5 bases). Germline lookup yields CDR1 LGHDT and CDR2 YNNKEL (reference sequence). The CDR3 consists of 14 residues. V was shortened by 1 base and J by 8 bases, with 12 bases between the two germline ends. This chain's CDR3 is CASSQVKGWDEQFF. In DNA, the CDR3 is TGTGCCAGCAGCCAAGTCAAGGGGTGGGATGAGCAGTTCTTC.

CDR3 in DNA: TGCAGTGCTAGGCCCGATGAGGGCAGCACAGATACGCAGTATTTT. It is translated as CSARPDEGSTDTQYF. The chain is built from TRBV20-1 and TRBJ2-3, with a weak D call TRBD2 (5 bases). CDR1 is DFQATT, CDR2 SNEGSKA, per germline (reference sequence). The V end lost 3 bases, the J end lost 0 bases, and 13 bases lay between the germline ends. This CDR3 has 15 amino acids.

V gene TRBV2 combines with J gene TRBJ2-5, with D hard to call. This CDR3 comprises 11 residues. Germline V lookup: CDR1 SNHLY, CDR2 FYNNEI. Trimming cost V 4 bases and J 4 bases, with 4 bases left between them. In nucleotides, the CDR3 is TGTGCCAGCAGTGCGGCAGAGACCCAGTACTTC. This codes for CASSAAETQYF.

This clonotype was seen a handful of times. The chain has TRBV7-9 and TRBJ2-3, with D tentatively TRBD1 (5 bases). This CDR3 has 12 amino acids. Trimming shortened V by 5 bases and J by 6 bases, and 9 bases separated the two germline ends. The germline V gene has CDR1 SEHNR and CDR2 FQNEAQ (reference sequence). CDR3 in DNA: TGTGCCAGCAGCCCACAGGAGGATACGCAGTATTTT. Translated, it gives CASSPQEDTQYF. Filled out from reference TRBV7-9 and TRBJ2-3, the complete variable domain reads DTGVSQNPRHKITKRGQNVTFRCDPISEHNRLYWYRQTLGQGPEFLTYFQNEAQLEKSRLLSDRFSAERPKGSFSTLEIQRTEQGDSAMYLCASSPQEDTQYFGPGTRLTVL.

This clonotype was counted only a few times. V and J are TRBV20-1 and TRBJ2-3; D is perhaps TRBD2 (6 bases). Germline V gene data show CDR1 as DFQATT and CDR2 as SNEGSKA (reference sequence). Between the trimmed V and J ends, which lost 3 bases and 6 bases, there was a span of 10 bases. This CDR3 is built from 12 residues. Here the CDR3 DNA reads TGCAGTGCTAGCGGGGGAACTGATACGCAGTATTTT. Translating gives CSASGGTDTQYF.

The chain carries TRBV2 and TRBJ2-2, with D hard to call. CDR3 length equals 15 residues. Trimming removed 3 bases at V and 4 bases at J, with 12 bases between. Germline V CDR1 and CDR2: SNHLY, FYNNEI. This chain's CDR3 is CASSDGFRSTGELFF. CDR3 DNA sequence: TGTGCCAGCAGTGACGGATTTCGGTCCACCGGGGAGCTGTTTTTT.